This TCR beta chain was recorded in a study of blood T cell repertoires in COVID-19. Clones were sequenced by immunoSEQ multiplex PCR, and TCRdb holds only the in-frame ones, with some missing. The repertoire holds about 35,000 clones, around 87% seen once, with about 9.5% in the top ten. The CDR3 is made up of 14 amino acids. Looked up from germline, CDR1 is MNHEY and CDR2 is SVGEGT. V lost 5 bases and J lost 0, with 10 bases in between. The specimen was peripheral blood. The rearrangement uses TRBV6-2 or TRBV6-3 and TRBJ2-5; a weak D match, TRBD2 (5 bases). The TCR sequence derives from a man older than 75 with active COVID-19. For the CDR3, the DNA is TGTGCCAGCAGTCGGGGAGATCACCAAGAGACCCAGTACTTC. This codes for CASSRGDHQETQYF.